Following are 4 T cell receptor beta chains from one sample sequenced in a study of technical replicates of blood from a few donors. Sequenced by immunoSEQ multiplex PCR; TCRdb stores in-frame clones only, minus some. The table shows tens of thousands of clones, with approximately 92% occurring only once. Input material: T cells isolated from PBMCs. These receptors were obtained from a human donor in good health.

The chain links TRBV6-5 to TRBJ2-5, with 7 bases fitting TRBD2. The CDR3 is 15 residues long. V lost 2 bases, J lost 4 bases, and 7 bases stayed unmatched. Germline V gives CDR1 MNHEY, CDR2 SVGAGI. This CDR3 is CASSYGAGEGETQYF. The CDR3 nucleotides are TGTGCCAGCAGTTACGGGGCGGGAGAAGGAGAGACCCAGTACTTC.

The J gene is TRBJ2-1, the V gene TRBV7-9, with TRBD2 identical over 12 bases. Per germline, CDR1 SEHNR and CDR2 FQNEAQ (reference sequence). J lost 0 bases, V lost 1 base, and 1 base had no gene match. The CDR3 spans 17 residues. The CDR3 DNA sequence: TGTGCCAGCAGCTTAGAGGGACTAGCGGGCTCCTACAATGAGCAGTTCTTC. Translation: CASSLEGLAGSYNEQFF.

This sequence joins TRBV10-3 and TRBJ2-1; 9 bases line up with TRBD1. CDR1 and CDR2 (germline): ENHRY, SYGVKD. V was pared by 11 bases and J by 7 bases, with 15 bases of the junction left unmatched. The CDR3 loop spans 15 amino acids. The CDR3 sequence is CASDMGQGVPNEQFF. CDR3 in DNA: TGTGCCTCCGATATGGGACAGGGTGTCCCAAATGAGCAGTTCTTC.

The rearrangement uses TRBV7-9 and TRBJ1-1; D might be TRBD1 (6 bases). There are 14 residues in the CDR3. The ends were cut back, 5 bases at V and 5 bases at J, with 15 bases in the middle. Germline V gene data show CDR1 as SEHNR and CDR2 as FQNEAQ (reference sequence). The CDR3 region is CASSPRTVGTEAFF. CDR3 DNA sequence: TGTGCCAGCAGCCCGAGGACAGTGGGAACTGAAGCTTTCTTT.